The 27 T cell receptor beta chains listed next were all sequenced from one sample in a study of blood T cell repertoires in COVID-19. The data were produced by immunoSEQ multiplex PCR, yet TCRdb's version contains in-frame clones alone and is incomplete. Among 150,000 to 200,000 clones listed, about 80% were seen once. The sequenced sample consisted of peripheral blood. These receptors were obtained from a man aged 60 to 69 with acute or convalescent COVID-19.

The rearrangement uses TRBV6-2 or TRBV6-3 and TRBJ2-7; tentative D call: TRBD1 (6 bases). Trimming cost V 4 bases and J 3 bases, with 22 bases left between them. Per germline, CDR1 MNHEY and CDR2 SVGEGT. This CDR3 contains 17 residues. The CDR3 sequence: CASSLNLPAGTNYEQYF. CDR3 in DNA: TGTGCCAGCAGTTTAAACTTACCCGCCGGGACAAACTACGAGCAGTACTTC.

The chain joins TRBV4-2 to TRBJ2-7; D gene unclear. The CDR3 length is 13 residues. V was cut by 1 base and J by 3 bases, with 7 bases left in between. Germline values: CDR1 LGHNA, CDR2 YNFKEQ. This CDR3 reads CASSQGVFYEQYF. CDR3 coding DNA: TGTGCCAGCAGCCAAGGCGTTTTCTACGAGCAGTACTTC.

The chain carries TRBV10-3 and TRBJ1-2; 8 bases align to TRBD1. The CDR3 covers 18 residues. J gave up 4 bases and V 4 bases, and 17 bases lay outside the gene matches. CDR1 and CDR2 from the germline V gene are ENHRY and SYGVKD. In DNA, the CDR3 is TGTGCCATCAGTGGACCCGGGACAGGAGTTTTGCCCTCCTATGGCTACACCTTC. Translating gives CAISGPGTGVLPSYGYTF.

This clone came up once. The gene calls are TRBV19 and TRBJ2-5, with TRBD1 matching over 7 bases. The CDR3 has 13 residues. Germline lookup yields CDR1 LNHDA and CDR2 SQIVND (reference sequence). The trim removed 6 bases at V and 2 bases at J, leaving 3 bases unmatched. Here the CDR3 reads CASRGTVQETQYF. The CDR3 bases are TGTGCCAGTAGGGGGACAGTTCAAGAGACCCAGTACTTC.

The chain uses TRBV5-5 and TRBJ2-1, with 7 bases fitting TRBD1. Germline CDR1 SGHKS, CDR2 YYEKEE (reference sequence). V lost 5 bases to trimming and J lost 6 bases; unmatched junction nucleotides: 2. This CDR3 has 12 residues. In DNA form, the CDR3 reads TGTGCCAGCAGTCCAGGGGGCAATGAGCAGTTCTTC. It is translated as CASSPGGNEQFF.

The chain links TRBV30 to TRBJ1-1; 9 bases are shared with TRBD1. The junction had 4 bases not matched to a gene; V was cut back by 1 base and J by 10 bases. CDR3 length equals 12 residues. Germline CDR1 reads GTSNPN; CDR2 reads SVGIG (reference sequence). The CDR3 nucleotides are TGTGCCTGGAGTGGGACAGGGGACGCAGCTTTCTTT. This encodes CAWSGTGDAAFF.

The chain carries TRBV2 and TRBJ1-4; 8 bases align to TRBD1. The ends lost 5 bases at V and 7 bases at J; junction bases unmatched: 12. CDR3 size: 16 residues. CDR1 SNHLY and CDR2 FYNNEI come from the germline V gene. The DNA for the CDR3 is TGTGCCAGCAGTTTTACAAACAGGGGGGGAATTGAAAAACTGTTTTTT. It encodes CASSFTNRGGIEKLFF.

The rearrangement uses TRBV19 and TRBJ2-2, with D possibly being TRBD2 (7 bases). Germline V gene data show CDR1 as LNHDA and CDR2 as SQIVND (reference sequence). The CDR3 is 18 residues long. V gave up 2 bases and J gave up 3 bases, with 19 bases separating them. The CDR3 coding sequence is TGTGCCAGTAGTATAATAGGGGGGGCAGGGAGAGACACCGGGGAGCTGTTTTTT. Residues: CASSIIGGAGRDTGELFF.

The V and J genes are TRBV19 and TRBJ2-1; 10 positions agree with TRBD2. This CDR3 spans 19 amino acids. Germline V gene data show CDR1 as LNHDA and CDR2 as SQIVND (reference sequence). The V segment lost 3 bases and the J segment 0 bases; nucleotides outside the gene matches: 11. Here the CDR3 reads CASSISSGGQISSYNEQFF. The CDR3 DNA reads TGTGCCAGTAGTATCTCTAGCGGGGGCCAAATAAGCTCCTACAATGAGCAGTTCTTC.

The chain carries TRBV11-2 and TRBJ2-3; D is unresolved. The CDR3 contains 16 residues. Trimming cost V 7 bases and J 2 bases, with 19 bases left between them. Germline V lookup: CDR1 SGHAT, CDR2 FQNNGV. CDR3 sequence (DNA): TGTGCCAGCACCCCTAGAGCCTTTTTTGCCACAGATACGCAGTATTTT. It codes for CASTPRAFFATDTQYF.

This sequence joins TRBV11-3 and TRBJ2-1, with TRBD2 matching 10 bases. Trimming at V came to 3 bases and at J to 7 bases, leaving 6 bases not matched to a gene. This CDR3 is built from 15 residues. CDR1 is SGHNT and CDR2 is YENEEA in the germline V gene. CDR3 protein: CASSFRASGGNEQFF. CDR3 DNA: TGTGCCAGCAGCTTCCGGGCTAGCGGGGGTAATGAGCAGTTCTTC.

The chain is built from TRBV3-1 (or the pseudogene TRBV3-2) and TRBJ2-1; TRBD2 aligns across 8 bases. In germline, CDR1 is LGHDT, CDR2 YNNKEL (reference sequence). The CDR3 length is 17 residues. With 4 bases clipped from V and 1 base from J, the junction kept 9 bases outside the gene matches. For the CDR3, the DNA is TGTGCCAGCAGCCCCCCGGCGGGGGGCGCATCCTACAATGAGCAGTTCTTC. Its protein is CASSPPAGGASYNEQFF.

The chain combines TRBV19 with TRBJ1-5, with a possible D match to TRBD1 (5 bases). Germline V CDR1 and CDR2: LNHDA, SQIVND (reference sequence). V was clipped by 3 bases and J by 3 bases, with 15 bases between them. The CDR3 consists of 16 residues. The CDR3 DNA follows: TGTGCCAGTAGTATCTGGGGAAAGGGGTTCAATCAGCCCCAGCATTTT. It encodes CASSIWGKGFNQPQHF.

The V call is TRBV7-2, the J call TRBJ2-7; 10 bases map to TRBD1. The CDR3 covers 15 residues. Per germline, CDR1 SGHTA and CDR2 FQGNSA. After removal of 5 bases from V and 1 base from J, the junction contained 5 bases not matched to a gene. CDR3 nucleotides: TGTGCCAGCAGCATTGGGACAGGGGCGTCCTACGAGCAGTACTTC. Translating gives CASSIGTGASYEQYF.

CDR3 DNA: TGTGCCAGCAGTTACACACCGACAGCCGGGGGGGAAAAACTGTTTTTT. It encodes CASSYTPTAGGEKLFF. The chain has TRBV6-5 and TRBJ1-4, with D maybe TRBD1 (5 bases). Trimming took 2 bases from V and 8 from J, leaving 18 bases between them. The CDR3 has 16 residues. The V gene's germline CDR1 is MNHEY and CDR2 SVGAGI.

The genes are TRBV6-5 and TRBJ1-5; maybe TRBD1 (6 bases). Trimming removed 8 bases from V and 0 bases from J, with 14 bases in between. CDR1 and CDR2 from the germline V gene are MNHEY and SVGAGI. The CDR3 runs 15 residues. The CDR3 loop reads CASCKNRDSNQPQHF. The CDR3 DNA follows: TGTGCCAGCTGTAAGAACAGGGATAGCAATCAGCCCCAGCATTTT.

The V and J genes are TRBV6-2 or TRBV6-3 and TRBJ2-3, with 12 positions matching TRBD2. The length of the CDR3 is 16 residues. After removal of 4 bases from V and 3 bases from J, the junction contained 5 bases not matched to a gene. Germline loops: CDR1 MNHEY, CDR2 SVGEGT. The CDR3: CASSSWTSGDTDTQYF. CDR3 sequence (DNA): TGTGCCAGCAGTTCGTGGACTAGCGGGGATACAGATACGCAGTATTTT.

CDR3 DNA: TGCGCCAGCAGCTTGGAGGGGCCAGGCCCTACCAATGAGCAGTTCTTC. This sequence encodes CASSLEGPGPTNEQFF. V usage is TRBV5-1 and J usage is TRBJ2-1, with TRBD1 as a possible D gene (5 bases). The length of the CDR3 is 16 residues. Germline V CDR1 and CDR2: SGHRS, YFSETQ. V shed 0 bases and J shed 6 bases, with 16 bases lying between them. Using reference TRBV5-1 and TRBJ2-1 for the parts outside the CDR3, the full variable domain is KAGVTQTPRYLIKTRGQQVTLSCSPISGHRSVSWYQQTPGQGLQFLFEYFSETQRNKGNFPGRFSGRQFSNSRSEMNVSTLELGDSALYLCASSLEGPGPTNEQFFGPGTRLTVL.

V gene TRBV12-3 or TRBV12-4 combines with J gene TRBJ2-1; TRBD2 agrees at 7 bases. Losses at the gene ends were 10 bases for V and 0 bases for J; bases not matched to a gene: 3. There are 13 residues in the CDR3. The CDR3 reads CAISSGSYNEQFF. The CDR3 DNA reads TGTGCCATTTCTAGCGGCTCCTACAATGAGCAGTTCTTC.

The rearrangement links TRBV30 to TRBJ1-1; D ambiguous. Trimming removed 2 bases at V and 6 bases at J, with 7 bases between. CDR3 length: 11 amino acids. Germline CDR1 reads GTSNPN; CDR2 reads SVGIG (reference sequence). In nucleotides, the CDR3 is TGTGCCTGGAGTTGGCGGGCTGAAGCTTTCTTT. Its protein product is CAWSWRAEAFF. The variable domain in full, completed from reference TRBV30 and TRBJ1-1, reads SQTIHQWPATLVQPVGSPLSLECTVEGTSNPNLYWYRQAAGRGLQLLFYSVGIGQISSEVPQNLSASRPQDRQFILSSKKLLLSDSGFYLCAWSWRAEAFFGQGTRLTVV.

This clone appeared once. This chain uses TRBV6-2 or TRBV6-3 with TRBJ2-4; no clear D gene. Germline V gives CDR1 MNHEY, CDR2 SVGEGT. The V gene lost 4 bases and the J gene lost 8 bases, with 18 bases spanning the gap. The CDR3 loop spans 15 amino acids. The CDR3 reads CASSSPAEAGHIQYF. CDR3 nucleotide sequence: TGTGCCAGCAGTTCGCCCGCCGAGGCTGGTCACATTCAGTACTTC.

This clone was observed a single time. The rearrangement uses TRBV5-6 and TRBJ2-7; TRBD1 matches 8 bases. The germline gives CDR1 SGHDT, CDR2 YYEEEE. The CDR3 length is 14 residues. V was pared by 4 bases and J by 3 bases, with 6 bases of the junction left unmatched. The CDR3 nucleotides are TGTGCCAGCAGCCCCGGACAGGGAATCTACGAGCAGTACTTC. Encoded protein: CASSPGQGIYEQYF.

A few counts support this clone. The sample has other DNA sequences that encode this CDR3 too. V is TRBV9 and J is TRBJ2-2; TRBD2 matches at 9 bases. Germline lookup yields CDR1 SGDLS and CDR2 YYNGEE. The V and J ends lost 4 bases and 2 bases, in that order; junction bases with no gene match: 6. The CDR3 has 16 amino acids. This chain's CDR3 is CASSPRGGVNTGELFF. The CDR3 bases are TGTGCCAGCAGCCCGCGCGGGGGGGTAAACACCGGGGAGCTGTTTTTT.

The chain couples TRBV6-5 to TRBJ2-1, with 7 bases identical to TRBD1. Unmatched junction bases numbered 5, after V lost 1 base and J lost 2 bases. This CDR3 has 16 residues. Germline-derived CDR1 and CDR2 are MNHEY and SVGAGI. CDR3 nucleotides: TGTGCCAGCAGTTACTATACAGGGGACGCCTACAATGAGCAGTTCTTC. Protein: CASSYYTGDAYNEQFF.

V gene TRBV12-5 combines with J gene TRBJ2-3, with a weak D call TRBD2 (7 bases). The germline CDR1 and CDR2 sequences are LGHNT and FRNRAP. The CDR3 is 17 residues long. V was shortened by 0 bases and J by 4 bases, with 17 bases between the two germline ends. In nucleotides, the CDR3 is TGTGCTAGTGGTTTGGTAACATCTGGGGGGGCCGCAGATACGCAGTATTTT. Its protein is CASGLVTSGGAADTQYF.

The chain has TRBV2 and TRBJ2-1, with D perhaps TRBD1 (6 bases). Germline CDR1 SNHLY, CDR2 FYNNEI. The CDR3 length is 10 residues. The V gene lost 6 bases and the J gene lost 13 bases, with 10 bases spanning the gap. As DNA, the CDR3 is TGTGCCAGCAGCTACAGGGCTCAGTTCTTC. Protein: CASSYRAQFF.

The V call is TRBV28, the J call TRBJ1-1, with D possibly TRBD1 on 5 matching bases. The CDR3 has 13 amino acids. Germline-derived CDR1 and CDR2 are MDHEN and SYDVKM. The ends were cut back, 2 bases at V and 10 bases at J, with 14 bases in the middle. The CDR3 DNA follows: TGTGCCAGCAGTTTAGGGTGGGCAGGGATAGCTTTCTTT. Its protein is CASSLGWAGIAFF.